These 32 T cell receptor beta chains came from one sample sequenced in a study of CXCR3-negative and CXCR3-positive naive CD8 T cells. Study-wide results and limits: Hydrophobicity was higher for TRB CDR3s found in CXCR3-positive naive cells than in CXCR3-negative naive cells.

Which antigens these TCRs recognize remains unknown. The study made its TRB cDNA libraries by 5' RACE, adding UMI labels. TCRdb re-called the 5' RACE reads and gives one entry per CDR3 protein, without DNA. Its clone listing holds some 140,000 distinct CDR3 sequences. Sequencing was done on a sample of naive CXCR3+ CD8+ T cells from blood. Documented subset: CD45RO-CCR7+CD27+CD95- naive CD8+ T cells expressing CXCR3 (TNR3+). The origin of the receptors is a human donor in good health. Some clones in this sample may be carry-over from other donors' samples.

This CDR3 is CASTHQGSRVNSPLHF. This chain connects TRBV6-5 to TRBJ1-6; TCRdb picks TRBD1, but there is no DNA to check that call. CDR3 length equals 16 residues. Per germline, CDR1 MNHEY and CDR2 SVGAGI.

The rearrangement links TRBV20-1 to TRBJ2-7; TCRdb's D gene call, TRBD1, goes unchecked for lack of DNA. Germline values: CDR1 DFQATT, CDR2 SNEGSKA (reference sequence). The CDR3 runs 15 residues. CDR3 region: CSASPGTGDSYEQYF.

CDR3 sequence reads: CASSQTSGIGNEQFF. The genes are TRBV3-1 and TRBJ2-1; the TRBD2 assignment by TCRdb is unverifiable without DNA. Germline V lookup: CDR1 LGHDT, CDR2 YNNKEL (reference sequence). This CDR3 contains 15 residues.

This chain uses TRBV12-3 or TRBV12-4 with TRBJ1-1. This CDR3 has 12 amino acids. CDR3 loop: CASNGVATEAFF.

This rearrangement joins TRBV7-8 to TRBJ2-3; TCRdb's D call, TRBD2, is unchecked because there is no DNA. The CDR3 is 14 residues long. The germline V gene has CDR1 SGHVS and CDR2 FQNEAQ. CDR3 in amino acids: CATGPVLSTDTQYF.

The V and J genes are TRBV5-4 and TRBJ1-6; lacking DNA, the TRBD1 call made by TCRdb goes unchecked. Germline CDR1 and CDR2: SGHNT and YYREEE (reference sequence). The length of the CDR3 is 15 residues. The CDR3 region is CASSSTGSYNSPLHF.

The V gene is TRBV7-6, the J gene TRBJ2-1. The CDR3 runs to 15 residues. In germline, CDR1 is SGHVS, CDR2 FNYEAQ. CDR3 sequence: CASSLGHTGYNEQFF.

The gene calls are TRBV4-3 and TRBJ1-1. Germline CDR1 and CDR2: LGHNA and YSLEER. The length of the CDR3 is 15 residues. CDR3 in amino acids: CASSQDLWLGSGAFF.

This sequence joins TRBV7-9 and TRBJ2-4; TCRdb indicates TRBD1, and absent DNA this call remains unverified. The CDR3 length is 12 residues. Germline V gene sequence: CDR1 SEHNR, CDR2 FQNEAQ (reference sequence). The CDR3: CASSHPQGLQYF.

The rearrangement joins TRBV20-1 to TRBJ1-1; the TRBD1 assignment by TCRdb is unverifiable without DNA. The V gene's germline CDR1 is DFQATT and CDR2 SNEGSKA (reference sequence). The CDR3 sequence is 14 residues long. CDR3 sequence: CSARDLDGRTEAFF.

This chain links TRBV5-1 with TRBJ2-2; as DNA is missing, the TRBD1 call by TCRdb cannot be tested. The germline gives CDR1 SGHRS, CDR2 YFSETQ. CDR3 length equals 17 residues. The CDR3 here is CASSLDLAGLNTGELFF.

The chain carries TRBV30 and TRBJ2-5; lacking DNA, the TRBD2 call made by TCRdb goes unchecked. The CDR3 is made up of 14 amino acids. Germline CDR1 is GTSNPN and CDR2 is SVGIG (reference sequence). CDR3 protein: CAWMGLRGQETQYF.

The gene calls are TRBV7-3 and TRBJ2-3. The germline V gene encodes CDR1 SGHTA and CDR2 FQGTGA. The CDR3 loop spans 15 amino acids. The CDR3 loop is CASSAGRRGTDTQYF.

V gene TRBV19 combines with J gene TRBJ2-1; TCRdb outputs TRBD2, but without DNA this stays unchecked. This CDR3 region has 16 residues. Per germline, CDR1 LNHDA and CDR2 SQIVND (reference sequence). CDR3 sequence reads: CASSTIAGASYNEQFF.

The chain joins TRBV19 to TRBJ1-5; TCRdb designates TRBD1, a call that cannot be tested without DNA. This CDR3 is 12 amino acids long. Looked up from germline, CDR1 is LNHDA and CDR2 is SQIVND (reference sequence). The CDR3 sequence: CASNVGDQPQHF.

The V gene is TRBV29-1, the J gene TRBJ2-1; TCRdb lists TRBD2, though no DNA is available to test this call. From germline, CDR1 is SQVTM and CDR2 ANQGSEA. CDR3 length: 17 amino acids. CDR3 protein: CSVEVLAGGPGVNEQFF.

J is TRBJ2-1 and V is TRBV28; TCRdb lists TRBD1, though no DNA is available to test this call. CDR1 is MDHEN and CDR2 is SYDVKM in the germline V gene. This CDR3 has 15 residues. This chain's CDR3 is CASSLLGQGGNEQFF.

This chain connects TRBV5-1 to TRBJ2-7; lacking DNA, the TRBD1 call made by TCRdb goes unchecked. Germline CDR1 SGHRS, CDR2 YFSETQ. The CDR3 contains 13 residues. The CDR3 protein is CASSDGGGYEQYF.

This chain uses TRBV29-1 with TRBJ2-1; TCRdb outputs TRBD2, but without DNA this stays unchecked. This CDR3 is built from 15 residues. The germline V gene has CDR1 SQVTM and CDR2 ANQGSEA. CDR3 amino acids: CSVEDSGRWSYEQFF.

The gene calls are TRBV23-1 and TRBJ1-2; there is no DNA to check the TCRdb D call of TRBD1. TRBV23-1 is noted as an ORF with a role that remains uncertain. This CDR3 comprises 16 residues. CDR3: CASSQYRGARLYGYTF.

The chain employs TRBV12-3 or TRBV12-4 and TRBJ1-6; the TRBD1 assignment by TCRdb is unverifiable without DNA. The CDR3 runs 13 residues. The CDR3 loop is CASIVEGNSPLHF.

The V call is TRBV13, the J call TRBJ2-1; the D gene TCRdb calls, TRBD2, cannot be checked with no DNA. Germline CDR1 and CDR2: PRHDT and FYEKMQ (reference sequence). The CDR3 consists of 15 residues. The CDR3 sequence is CASSPGLAGVGEQFF.

This chain links TRBV7-9 with TRBJ2-1; TCRdb picks TRBD2, but there is no DNA to check that call. The CDR3 is 15 residues long. CDR1 is SEHNR, CDR2 FQNEAQ, per germline (reference sequence). CDR3 sequence reads: CASSLGGQSVDEQFF.

J is TRBJ2-3 and V is TRBV6-1; TCRdb's assignment of TRBD2 cannot be checked, as there is no DNA. This CDR3 is built from 16 residues. Germline V gene lookup returns CDR1 MNHNS and CDR2 SASEGT. The CDR3 spells CASRTLAGSSTDTQYF.

The chain links TRBV9 to TRBJ2-5; TCRdb's assignment of TRBD2 cannot be checked, as there is no DNA. From germline, CDR1 is SGDLS and CDR2 YYNGEE. The CDR3 extends over 15 amino acids. This CDR3 reads CASSVANGGRETQYF.

V and J are TRBV6-5 and TRBJ2-5; there is no DNA to check the TCRdb D call of TRBD1. The CDR3 loop spans 14 amino acids. From germline, CDR1 is MNHEY and CDR2 SVGAGI. This CDR3 reads CASSYGGDQETQYF.

The genes are TRBV4-1 and TRBJ1-2; TCRdb's D call, TRBD1, is unchecked because there is no DNA. This CDR3 is built from 11 residues. CDR1 is MGHRA and CDR2 is YSYEKL in the germline V gene. Here the CDR3 reads CASLGAGGYTF.

The rearrangement links TRBV28 to TRBJ2-1; no DNA is available, so the TRBD2 call from TCRdb remains unchecked. Germline assignment: CDR1 MDHEN and CDR2 SYDVKM. CDR3 size: 16 residues. The CDR3 is CASSLIGGPPHNEQFF.

The chain is built from TRBV6-4 and TRBJ2-4; absent DNA, TCRdb's TRBD2 call cannot be checked. CDR1 and CDR2 from the germline V gene are MRHNA and SNTAGT. The CDR3 is 16 amino acids. The chain's CDR3 is CASSRREVPPKNIQYF.

This sequence joins TRBV7-9 and TRBJ2-1. The CDR3 spans 15 residues. The V gene's germline CDR1 is SEHNR and CDR2 FQNEAQ (reference sequence). This CDR3 is CASSLARSSYNEQFF.

The rearrangement joins TRBV7-3 to TRBJ2-3; the D call from TCRdb, TRBD1, cannot be confirmed without DNA. The germline V gene has CDR1 SGHTA and CDR2 FQGTGA. CDR3 length: 15 residues. This chain's CDR3 is CASSPGSSGTDTQYF.

V gene TRBV5-1 combines with J gene TRBJ2-5; the TCRdb D gene call, TRBD1, has no DNA to confirm it. This CDR3 comprises 14 residues. Looked up from germline, CDR1 is SGHRS and CDR2 is YFSETQ. The CDR3 loop is CASSPGWGEETQYF.